This T cell receptor beta chain was recovered during a study of blood T cells in healthy people across ages. Then a second PCR, running about 7 to 11 cycles, was carried out with a sample-barcoded 5' primer and a J-beta primer mix. MiXCR, run by TCRdb on the 5' RACE reads, gives a single entry per CDR3 protein. The sample shows about 680,000 distinct CDR3 sequences, 49% of them seen only once. Losses at the gene ends were 1 base for V and 2 bases for J; bases not matched to a gene: 3. The CDR3 is 15 residues long. Germline loops: CDR1 SGDLS, CDR2 YYNGEE. This clonotype was observed a few times. This TCR was sampled from a woman aged 55-75 years in good health. The V and J genes are TRBV9 and TRBJ2-7, with 10 bases identical to TRBD2. Sample: blood. The CDR3 is CASSVTSGDTYEQYF. In DNA form, the CDR3 reads TGTGCCAGCAGCGTAACTAGCGGGGACACCTACGAGCAGTACTTC.